The rows below give T cell receptor beta chains drawn from one sample of a study of glioma-infiltrating T cells. TCRdb ran MiXCR on the multiplex PCR reads and lists one entry per CDR3 protein. The profile shows approximately 120,000 distinct CDR3 sequences, approximately 23% of them singletons. Sequenced sample: glioma tissue, nonneoplastic brain tissue, or PBMCs (not recorded which). The receptors were gathered from a human donor with low-grade glioma or glioblastoma, undergoing nonglioma brain surgery, or in good health (not recorded which). CDR3s include the opening cysteine and the closing phenylalanine or tryptophan. A D gene is named only where the DNA matches it firmly. Clone size is shown for a subset of rows, as once, few, many or a class of expanded clone.

size	D	J	V	CDR3	DNA
.	.	TRBJ2-3	TRBV11-1	CASSLRAGTSTDTQYF	TGTGCCAGCAGCTTACGGGCAGGTACTAGCACAGATACGCAGTATTTT
.	TRBD1	TRBJ1-3	TRBV10-3	CAISQGRGSDTIYF	TGTGCCATCAGCCAGGGCAGGGGGAGCGACACCATATATTTT
few	.	TRBJ2-1	TRBV4-3	CASSQDSRGNYNEQFF	TGCGCCAGCAGCCAAGACTCCCGGGGGAACTACAATGAGCAGTTCTTC
many	TRBD1	TRBJ2-1	TRBV27	CASRIGQGDSEQFF	TGTGCCAGCAGAATAGGACAGGGGGACAGTGAGCAGTTCTTC
few	.	TRBJ2-1	TRBV29-1	CSARLEREQFF	TGCAGCGCTCGACTTGAACGGGAGCAGTTCTTC
.	.	TRBJ2-7	TRBV4-1	CASSQDDANSYEQYF	TGCGCCAGCAGCCAAGATGATGCTAACTCCTACGAGCAGTACTTC
.	.	TRBJ2-3	TRBV29-1	CSVEVGDRQYF	TGCAGCGTTGAAGTCGGAGATAGGCAGTATTTT
few	.	TRBJ2-2	TRBV11-2	CASSVQTGNTGELFF	TGTGCCAGCAGTGTCCAGACCGGGAACACCGGGGAGCTGTTTTTT
.	TRBD2	TRBJ2-3	TRBV7-6	CASRGGGVQTDTQYF	TGTGCCAGCCGCGGGGGGGGAGTGCAGACAGATACGCAGTATTTT
many	.	TRBJ2-5	TRBV2	CASSSGLTRGDQETQYF	TGTGCCAGCAGTTCCGGACTCACCCGAGGGGACCAAGAGACCCAGTACTTC
many	.	TRBJ1-1	TRBV7-7	CASSPVTVRGRMNTEAFF	TGTGCCAGCAGCCCCGTGACCGTGAGGGGTAGAATGAACACTGAAGCTTTCTTT
many	TRBD1	TRBJ1-2	TRBV3-1	CASSLQGMEYGYTF	TGTGCCAGCAGTCTACAGGGGATGGAGTATGGCTACACCTTC
many	.	TRBJ2-3	TRBV6-1	CASRIQGSADTQYF	TGTGCCAGCAGGATACAGGGATCCGCAGATACGCAGTATTTT
few	TRBD2	TRBJ2-2	TRBV6-1	CASSGALAGGTGELFF	TGTGCCAGCAGTGGAGCCCTAGCGGGAGGCACCGGGGAGCTGTTTTTT
many	TRBD2	TRBJ2-1	TRBV4-1	CASSQVGTRAHEQFF	TGCGCCAGCAGCCAAGTCGGGACTAGAGCCCATGAGCAGTTCTTC
many	TRBD2	TRBJ2-7	TRBV20-1	CSARPTSGYYEQYF	TGCAGTGCCCGTCCGACTAGCGGATACTACGAGCAGTACTTC
.	TRBD1	TRBJ2-1	TRBV27	CTASALGQDYNEQFF	TGTACCGCCAGTGCCCTCGGACAGGATTACAATGAGCAGTTCTTC
many	.	TRBJ1-5	TRBV28	CASSLRTASNQPQHF	TGTGCCAGCAGTTTACGGACGGCTAGCAATCAGCCCCAGCATTTT
many	.	TRBJ2-3	TRBV12-3/TRBV12-4	CASSPLVTDTQYF	TGTGCCAGCAGTCCCCTAGTGACAGATACGCAGTATTTT
many	TRBD1	TRBJ2-7	TRBV29-1	CSVRDRAAYYEQYF	TGCAGCGTCCGGGACAGGGCAGCCTACTACGAGCAGTACTTC
.	.	TRBJ2-7	TRBV12-3/TRBV12-4	CASRVQTSSYEQYF	TGTGCCAGCCGAGTACAGACCAGCTCCTACGAGCAGTACTTC
many	TRBD1	TRBJ2-3	TRBV7-6	CASSPNRGMTDTQYF	TGTGCCAGCAGCCCCAACAGGGGTATGACAGATACGCAGTATTTT
many	.	TRBJ1-4	TRBV6-6	CASSYRGAREKLFF	TGTGCCAGCAGTTACAGGGGGGCAAGAGAAAAACTGTTTTTT
.	TRBD1	TRBJ2-1	TRBV4-1	CASSQGTGAYNEQFF	TGCGCCAGCAGCCAAGGGACAGGAGCATACAATGAGCAGTTCTTC
.	.	TRBJ2-5	TRBV29-1	CSAENGEAQYF	TGCAGCGCCGAGAACGGAGAGGCCCAGTACTTC
many	TRBD2	TRBJ2-7	TRBV6-6	CASSYTSGRPYEQYF	TGTGCCAGCAGTTACACTAGCGGGAGGCCCTACGAGCAGTACTTC
many	.	TRBJ1-2	TRBV6-1	CASRSPTVSGYTF	TGTGCCAGCAGGAGTCCGACAGTGAGTGGCTACACCTTC
many	TRBD1	TRBJ2-6	TRBV3-1	CASSPLTPGQGDSGANVLTF	TGTGCCAGCAGCCCCCTAACTCCGGGACAGGGAGATTCTGGGGCCAACGTCCTGACTTTC
many	.	TRBJ1-2	TRBV20-1	CSAWNYGYTF	TGCAGTGCTTGGAACTATGGCTACACCTTC
.	.	TRBJ2-7	TRBV29-1	CSVETRGTSYEQYF	TGCAGCGTTGAAACGAGGGGGACCTCCTACGAGCAGTACTTC
medium-sized	TRBD2	TRBJ2-5	TRBV6-1	CASSSSGTSDFLETQYF	TGTGCCAGCAGTTCGTCCGGGACTAGCGATTTTCTGGAGACCCAGTACTTC
many	TRBD2	TRBJ2-1	TRBV5-6	CASSLDQREYNEQFF	TGTGCCAGCAGCTTGGACCAGCGGGAGTACAATGAGCAGTTCTTC
many	TRBD2	TRBJ2-7	TRBV7-2	CASSLAQGAGGPSIHYEQYF	TGTGCCAGCAGCTTAGCGCAGGGAGCGGGAGGGCCCAGTATACACTACGAGCAGTACTTC
many	TRBD1	TRBJ1-5	TRBV7-2	CASSLKPGQGAGGNQPQHF	TGTGCCAGCAGCTTAAAACCGGGACAGGGAGCTGGGGGCAATCAGCCCCAGCATTTT
few	TRBD2	TRBJ2-2	TRBV4-2	CASSHPVLAGGPNGELFF	TGTGCCAGCAGCCACCCTGTACTAGCGGGAGGGCCGAACGGGGAGCTGTTTTTT
.	TRBD1	TRBJ2-5	TRBV29-1	CSVDPGQGTQYF	TGCAGCGTTGACCCGGGACAGGGGACCCAGTACTTC
.	TRBD2	TRBJ2-3	TRBV12-3/TRBV12-4	CASSPGLASKDTQYF	TGTGCCAGCAGTCCGGGACTAGCTTCTAAGGATACGCAGTATTTT
.	.	TRBJ1-5	TRBV20-1	CSARGGGAEGQPQHF	TGCAGTGCCAGGGGAGGGGGGGCAGAGGGTCAGCCCCAGCATTTT
many	.	TRBJ2-7	TRBV6-6	CASSYRDSSSYEQYF	TGTGCCAGCAGTTACCGGGACTCGAGCTCCTACGAGCAGTACTTC
many	TRBD1	TRBJ2-5	TRBV7-2	CASSYKGQQETQYF	TGTGCCAGCAGTTATAAGGGACAGCAAGAGACCCAGTACTTC
many	TRBD1	TRBJ2-3	TRBV5-1	CASSWAGTATDTQYF	TGCGCCAGCAGCTGGGCCGGGACAGCTACAGATACGCAGTATTTT
.	.	TRBJ2-1	TRBV5-1	CASSSAAPARSEQFF	TGCGCCAGCAGCTCGGCGGCCCCCGCCAGGAGTGAGCAGTTCTTC
many	.	TRBJ2-7	TRBV5-4	CASSAKGYEQYF	TGTGCCAGCAGCGCAAAGGGCTACGAGCAGTACTTC